This TCR beta chain was documented in a study of molecular identifiers for immune sequencing clone quantification. Sorted naive CD8 T cells were those defined as CD8+CD4-CCR7+CD45RA+. Overall study results and limits: Detection of one spiked Jurkat cell's TCR RNA reportedly worked in 1 million or so naive cells. Over 97% of effector molecules, yet under 1% of naive-cell molecules, were held by clones above 20 RNA copies.

There are many counts of this clonotype. Its antigen is still unknown. Trimming removed 0 bases at V and 8 bases at J, with 13 bases between. The CDR3 consists of 15 residues. Germline CDR1 MNHNY, CDR2 SVGAGI (reference sequence). With listed TCR primers and previously described methods, bulk TCR libraries were prepared. MiXCR, applied by TCRdb to the PCR reads, yields one record per CDR3 protein. The table lists about 640,000 distinct CDR3 sequences, about 20% of them singletons. The rearrangement joins TRBV6-6 to TRBJ1-4; D is perhaps TRBD1 (6 bases). Material: naive CD8+ T cells from blood, with Jurkat cell RNA spiked in. The subset is: FACS-sorted CD8+CD4-CCR7+CD45RA+ naive T cells. This receptor was obtained from a human donor in good health. Some libraries in this study had Jurkat cell RNA spiked in. DNA of the CDR3: TGTGCCAGCAGTTACTCGAACAGGGCGGAAGAAAAACTGTTTTTT. Its protein is CASSYSNRAEEKLFF.